Below, 16 T cell receptor beta chains from the same sample are listed, as sequenced in a study of shared clonotypes between healthy human individuals. Measured with immunoSEQ multiplex PCR; TCRdb has only the in-frame clones, and not every one. The sample lists about 710,000 clones; just under 75% were seen once. Material: memory CD4+ T cells sorted from blood. Subset specified: CD45RA-negative fraction. The receptors were sampled from a woman under 40 in good health.

CDR3 region: CASTLAESSYNEQFF. CDR3 DNA sequence: TGTGCCAGCACCCTAGCAGAGAGCTCCTACAATGAGCAGTTCTTC. J is TRBJ2-1 and V is TRBV11-2; TRBD2 might be the D (5 bases). Trimming stripped 7 bases from V and 0 bases from J, with 13 bases between. Germline loops: CDR1 SGHAT, CDR2 FQNNGV. This CDR3 is built from 15 residues.

J is TRBJ2-5 and V is TRBV28, with D possibly matching TRBD1 (6 bases). TRBJ2-7 explains the end of the DNA better; the J call may be wrong. The CDR3 has 11 residues. Germline CDR1 MDHEN, CDR2 SYDVKM. The CDR3 sequence: CASSLGAEQYF. CDR3 nucleotides: TGTGCCAGCAGTCTGGGGGCCGAGCAGTACTTC.

Worth noting for this clone: An end of the junction does not agree with germline; a read error may underlie this. The genes are TRBV29-1 and TRBJ2-1; a weak D match, TRBD2 (6 bases). The CDR3 runs to 12 residues. The germline CDR1 and CDR2 sequences are SQVTM and ANQGSEA. The CDR3 nucleotides are TGCAGCGGGGGGGTCCTACGGGATGAGCTGTTCTTC. This translates into CSGGVLRDELFF.

Comment on this clone: The same CDR3 also results from other DNA sequences found in this sample. The chain carries TRBV19 and TRBJ2-6; D not certain. The V gene's germline CDR1 is LNHDA and CDR2 SQIVND (reference sequence). Trimming shortened V by 3 bases and J by 0 bases, and 6 bases separated the two germline ends. This CDR3 has 15 amino acids. The CDR3 loop reads CASSISRSGANVLTF. In DNA form, the CDR3 reads TGTGCCAGTAGTATTTCCCGCTCTGGGGCCAACGTCCTGACTTTC.

The V call is TRBV6-4, the J call TRBJ2-1; D not certain. The V gene's germline CDR1 is MRHNA and CDR2 SNTAGT. The V end was cut by 4 bases, the J end by 2 bases, with 6 bases between. This CDR3 spans 13 amino acids. The CDR3 coding sequence is TGTGCCAGCAGTGCTGGACCCTACAATGAGCAGTTCTTC. This sequence encodes CASSAGPYNEQFF.

This chain uses TRBV9 with TRBJ2-7, with TRBD2 matching over 13 bases. This CDR3 is 17 amino acids long. J was trimmed by 2 bases and V by 0 bases; bases with no gene match: 5. Germline V gene sequence: CDR1 SGDLS, CDR2 YYNGEE. The CDR3 DNA reads as TGTGCCAGCAGCGTAGCTGGGACTAGCGGGAACGCCTACGAGCAGTACTTC. Amino acids: CASSVAGTSGNAYEQYF.

The count of this clone is one. The CDR3 sequence: CASSPRGLQMNTEAFF. CDR3 in DNA: TGTGCCAGCAGCCCCAGGGGGCTTCAAATGAACACTGAAGCTTTCTTT. This chain joins TRBV11-2 and TRBJ1-1; 8 nucleotides align to TRBD1. Trimming at V came to 5 bases and at J to 0 bases, leaving 8 bases not matched to a gene. Germline CDR1 and CDR2: SGHAT and FQNNGV. This CDR3 is 16 amino acids long.

The J gene is TRBJ1-4, the V gene TRBV7-9; a possible D gene is TRBD1 (5 bases). Germline loops: CDR1 SEHNR, CDR2 FQNEAQ (reference sequence). Trimming removed 5 bases from V and 5 bases from J, with 27 bases in between. The CDR3 runs 19 residues. CDR3 DNA sequence: TGTGCCAGCAGCGCCCGGCGGGTTTTGGGGGAAAAGGGAAATGAAAAACTGTTTTTT. Residues: CASSARRVLGEKGNEKLFF.

The J gene is TRBJ2-1, the V gene TRBV7-2, with D possibly called TRBD1 or TRBD2 (5 bases each). The germline gives CDR1 SGHTA, CDR2 FQGNSA. Trimming left V 1 base short and J 4 bases short, with 14 bases between. The CDR3 loop spans 16 amino acids. The CDR3 bases are TGTGCCAGCAGCTTAGATCTTCGGGACCCATACAATGAGCAGTTCTTC. Its translation is CASSLDLRDPYNEQFF.

The genes are TRBV5-6 and TRBJ1-1; D ambiguous. Germline CDR1 is SGHDT and CDR2 is YYEEEE. V lost 0 bases and J 0 bases, leaving 18 bases between the germline ends. There are 18 residues in the CDR3. The CDR3 bases are TGTGCCAGCAGCTTGGTTGGTTTTCGTTTCGGGATGAACACTGAAGCTTTCTTT. Amino acids: CASSLVGFRFGMNTEAFF.

The rearrangement uses TRBV5-1 and TRBJ1-4, with D perhaps matching TRBD1 (5 bases). V dropped 0 bases and J dropped 5 bases, with 8 bases sitting between them. Germline assignment: CDR1 SGHRS and CDR2 YFSETQ. CDR3 length: 14 amino acids. The CDR3 DNA reads TGCGCCAGCAGCTTGGGGGGCCCGAATGAAAAACTGTTTTTT. It codes for CASSLGGPNEKLFF. Variable domain in full (rest from reference TRBV5-1 and TRBJ1-4): KAGVTQTPRYLIKTRGQQVTLSCSPISGHRSVSWYQQTPGQGLQFLFEYFSETQRNKGNFPGRFSGRQFSNSRSEMNVSTLELGDSALYLCASSLGGPNEKLFFGSGTQLSVL.

The J gene is TRBJ2-1, the V gene TRBV10-2; TRBD2 matches at 9 bases. V shed 7 bases, J shed 8 bases, and the junction held 15 bases outside the gene matches. CDR1 is WSHSY and CDR2 is SAAADI in the germline V gene. This CDR3 region has 16 residues. The CDR3 reads CASTRREISGSDEQFF. The CDR3 DNA reads TGCGCCAGCACCCGTCGCGAGATTAGCGGGAGCGATGAGCAGTTCTTC.

J is TRBJ2-2 and V is TRBV6-5; TRBD2 agrees at 7 bases. V was clipped by 4 bases and J by 2 bases; unmatched bases: 7. Germline V lookup: CDR1 MNHEY, CDR2 SVGAGI. The CDR3 loop spans 16 amino acids. The CDR3 DNA reads as TGTGCCAGCAGTTTTCTGGGGGGGGTTAACACCGGGGAGCTGTTTTTT. Its translation is CASSFLGGVNTGELFF.

V gene TRBV5-1 combines with J gene TRBJ1-1; D uncertain. Trimming removed 5 bases at V and 1 base at J, with 12 bases between. Germline CDR1 SGHRS, CDR2 YFSETQ. The length of the CDR3 is 14 residues. DNA of the CDR3: TGCGCCAGCAGACCGAATCCGCAGAACACTGAAGCTTTCTTT. The encoded protein is CASRPNPQNTEAFF.

In regard to this clone: Other DNA sequences in the sample encode the same CDR3. The chain uses TRBV20-1 and TRBJ2-7; possibly TRBD1 for D (5 bases). The germline V and J ends were trimmed by 5 bases and 3 bases, with 8 bases remaining between them. CDR1 DFQATT and CDR2 SNEGSKA come from the germline V gene (reference sequence). The CDR3 spans 11 residues. This chain's CDR3 is CSAAQGYEQYF. DNA for the CDR3: TGCAGTGCTGCCCAGGGCTACGAGCAGTACTTC.

The rearrangement uses TRBV5-1 and TRBJ2-7, with a weak D call TRBD1 (6 bases). CDR1 and CDR2 from the germline V gene are SGHRS and YFSETQ. Trimming took 1 base from V and 3 from J, leaving 14 bases between them. The CDR3 covers 15 residues. CDR3 loop: CASSLSVRDNYEQYF. The CDR3, as DNA: TGCGCCAGCAGCTTGTCTGTTCGGGACAACTACGAGCAGTACTTC. The full variable domain, with the rest looked up from reference TRBV5-1 and TRBJ2-7, is KAGVTQTPRYLIKTRGQQVTLSCSPISGHRSVSWYQQTPGQGLQFLFEYFSETQRNKGNFPGRFSGRQFSNSRSEMNVSTLELGDSALYLCASSLSVRDNYEQYFGPGTRLTVT.